What follows are 18 T cell receptor beta chains derived from one specimen sequenced in a study of T cell repertoires in cytomegalovirus infection. TCRdb independently ran MiXCR on the reads; one entry per CDR3 protein. The sample includes 270,000 or so distinct CDR3 sequences, 15% to 20% of them seen just once. The sequenced material came from CD8+ T cells from PBMCs. The receptors here all came from a human donor in good health (CMV status not recorded). Some clones in this sample may be carry-over from other donors' samples.

This clonotype appeared many times. The chain joins TRBV6-1 to TRBJ2-7; D possibly corresponds to TRBD2 (6 bases). Looked up from germline, CDR1 is MNHNS and CDR2 is SASEGT. The CDR3 has 15 amino acids. The ends were cut back, 3 bases at V and 3 bases at J, with 15 bases in the middle. CDR3 region: CASSEISGGNYEQYF. As DNA, the CDR3 is TGTGCCAGCAGTGAGATATCCGGGGGTAACTACGAGCAGTACTTC.

The sample holds a few counts of this clonotype. The J gene is TRBJ1-4, the V gene TRBV4-3; D gene ambiguous. The CDR3 loop spans 16 amino acids. Per germline, CDR1 LGHNA and CDR2 YSLEER. The V end lost 3 bases, the J end lost 3 bases, and 14 bases lay between the germline ends. The CDR3 sequence: CASSQARTAPNEKLFF. In nucleotides, the CDR3 is TGCGCCAGCAGCCAGGCGAGAACTGCACCTAATGAAAAACTGTTTTTT.

This clonotype occurred many times. The genes are TRBV11-2 and TRBJ2-3, with 12 bases lining up with TRBD2. This CDR3 has 19 amino acids. Germline V lookup: CDR1 SGHAT, CDR2 FQNNGV. Trimming cost V 5 bases and J 6 bases; bases outside gene matches: 18. The CDR3: CASSQLRTSGDPTGDTQYF. CDR3 nucleotides: TGTGCCAGCAGCCAACTTCGGACTAGCGGGGACCCGACCGGTGATACGCAGTATTTT. The full variable domain, completed using reference TRBV11-2 and TRBJ2-3, is EAGVAQSPRYKIIEKRQSVAFWCNPISGHATLYWYQQILGQGPKLLIQFQNNGVVDDSQLPKDRFSAERLKGVDSTLKIQPAKLEDSAVYLCASSQLRTSGDPTGDTQYFGPGTRLTVL.

There are many counts of this clonotype. The chain recombines TRBV7-2 with TRBJ1-2; the D gene is possibly TRBD1 (6 bases). CDR1 and CDR2 (germline): SGHTA, FQGNSA. V lost 1 base and J lost 4, with 10 bases in between. The CDR3 is made up of 14 amino acids. This chain's CDR3 is CASSLGRGVYGYTF. The CDR3 DNA is TGTGCCAGCAGCTTAGGCAGGGGTGTCTATGGCTACACCTTC.

The sample holds a few counts of this clonotype. The genes are TRBV7-9 and TRBJ1-1; D may be TRBD1 (5 bases). The V end was cut by 7 bases, the J end by 3 bases, with 18 bases between. Germline V gene sequence: CDR1 SEHNR, CDR2 FQNEAQ (reference sequence). This CDR3 comprises 15 residues. This chain's CDR3 is CASTGPQGRDTEAFF. DNA for the CDR3: TGTGCCAGCACGGGGCCCCAGGGACGTGACACTGAAGCTTTCTTT.

The chain joins TRBV28 to TRBJ1-2, with 8 bases identical to TRBD1. Germline-derived CDR1 and CDR2 are MDHEN and SYDVKM. The CDR3 contains 15 residues. V lost 8 bases to trimming and J lost 2 bases; unmatched junction nucleotides: 10. CDR3 bases: TGTGCCAGCTCGACCCTGGGACAGGCCAACTATGGCTACACCTTC. Its protein is CASSTLGQANYGYTF.

This clonotype was picked up a small number of times. Here the CDR3 DNA reads TGTGCCAGCAGCTTAGTGGGCACTGCCAGGTTTAACGAGCAGTACTTC. It encodes CASSLVGTARFNEQYF. The chain carries TRBV7-7 and TRBJ2-7; D is unclear. The CDR3 totals 16 residues. The V gene's germline CDR1 is SSHAT and CDR2 FNYEAQ (reference sequence). Trimming removed 1 base at V and 5 bases at J, with 18 bases between.

This clonotype was counted between two and nine times. CDR3 nucleotide sequence: TGTGCCAGCAGCTTCGGACAGGGGGGAAACTTGTATGGCTACACCTTC. Translated: CASSFGQGGNLYGYTF. The V call is TRBV5-5, the J call TRBJ1-2; 10 bases agree with TRBD1. With V trimmed by 2 bases and J by 5 bases, 9 bases remained unmatched. The CDR3 spans 16 residues. Per the germline V gene, CDR1 is SGHKS and CDR2 is YYEKEE (reference sequence).

This clonotype was observed a few times. V usage is TRBV19 and J usage is TRBJ1-1; D is undetermined. V was pared by 5 bases and J by 5 bases, with 18 bases between. The germline V gene encodes CDR1 LNHDA and CDR2 SQIVND (reference sequence). The CDR3 is 15 residues long. CDR3 bases: TGTGCCAGTAGTGTAGGCCCCTACGTCCCGACTGAAGCTTTCTTT. This encodes CASSVGPYVPTEAFF. The whole variable domain, remainder taken from reference TRBV19 and TRBJ1-1, is DGGITQSPKYLFRKEGQNVTLSCEQNLNHDAMYWYRQDPGQGLRLIYYSQIVNDFQKGDIAEGYSVSREKKESFPLTVTSAQKNPTAFYLCASSVGPYVPTEAFFGQGTRLTVV.

Many counts were recorded for this clonotype. The chain employs TRBV4-1 and TRBJ2-7, with D hard to call. V was shortened by 0 bases and J by 2 bases, with 11 bases between the two germline ends. This CDR3 has 15 residues. Germline assignment: CDR1 MGHRA and CDR2 YSYEKL. CDR3 in DNA: TGCGCCAGCAGCCAAGATTGGGCAACCACCTACGAGCAGTACTTC. Translated: CASSQDWATTYEQYF.

On this clonotype: A much larger clone is a single base away; this may be a read error. This chain uses TRBV7-6 with TRBJ2-7; D unclear. Trimming left V 0 bases short and J 2 bases short, with 8 bases between. Per the germline V gene, CDR1 is SGHVS and CDR2 is FNYEAQ. This CDR3 region has 14 residues. CDR3 protein: CASSLAGNAYEQYF. The DNA of the CDR3 is TGTGCCAGCAGCTTAGCGGGCAACGCCTACGAGCAGTACTTC.

In regard to this clonotype: Its ends do not fully match the called genes, so a read error is possible. V usage is TRBV11-2 and J usage is TRBJ2-5; D is ambiguous. The CDR3 contains 11 residues. Germline V gene lookup returns CDR1 SGHAT and CDR2 FQNNGV. Here the CDR3 DNA reads TGTGCCAACAGCTGGAGAGAGACCCAGTACTTC. It encodes CANSWRETQYF. Full variable domain (remainder filled in from reference TRBV11-2 and TRBJ2-5): EAGVAQSPRYKIIEKRQSVAFWCNPISGHATLYWYQQILGQGPKLLIQFQNNGVVDDSQLPKDRFSAERLKGVDSTLKIQPAKLEDSAVYLCANSWRETQYFGPGTRLLVL.

This clonotype occurred a few times. The J gene is TRBJ2-2, the V gene TRBV4-1, with D possibly TRBD2 on 7 matching bases. The V gene's germline CDR1 is MGHRA and CDR2 YSYEKL. The CDR3 is 13 residues long. The V end was cut by 1 base, the J end by 11 bases, with 11 bases between. CDR3 nucleotide sequence: TGCGCCAGCAGCCAAGGGGGGGGGGCAGAGCTGTTTTTT. This gives the protein CASSQGGGAELFF.

This clonotype appeared once. Sequence at one end of the junction differs from germline and may be a read error. The rearrangement links TRBV13 to TRBJ2-7; D is ambiguous. CDR3 length: 14 amino acids. Germline assignment: CDR1 PRHDT and CDR2 FYEKMQ (reference sequence). CDR3 in amino acids: CANSQAGPSYEQYF. In DNA form, the CDR3 reads TGTGCCAACAGCCAAGCCGGACCGTCCTACGAGCAGTACTTC.

The V and J genes are TRBV20-1 and TRBJ1-2; 9 bases align to TRBD1. The CDR3 length is 16 residues. Trimming took 0 bases from V and 2 from J; bases not matched to a gene: 7. The germline V gene has CDR1 DFQATT and CDR2 SNEGSKA (reference sequence). The CDR3 sequence: CSARDRTGALNYGYTF. The CDR3 region has the DNA TGCAGTGCTAGAGATAGGACAGGGGCCTTAAACTATGGCTACACCTTC.

Ten or more counts support this clonotype. The chain employs TRBV12-3 or TRBV12-4 and TRBJ2-3; D may be TRBD1 or TRBD2 (5 bases each). The CDR3 covers 15 residues. The V end lost 6 bases, the J end lost 0 bases, and 13 bases lay between the germline ends. CDR3 coding DNA: TGTGCCAGCAGCCCTGGGACCCACAGCACAGATACGCAGTATTTT. Translating it yields CASSPGTHSTDTQYF.

The gene calls are TRBV11-2 and TRBJ2-5; TRBD1 matches 11 bases. Looked up from germline, CDR1 is SGHAT and CDR2 is FQNNGV. The CDR3 loop spans 16 amino acids. Germline trimming cut 3 bases from V and 3 bases from J; bases unmatched to any gene: 6. This CDR3 is CASSLADRGQEETQYF. DNA for the CDR3: TGTGCCAGCAGCTTGGCGGACAGGGGGCAGGAAGAGACCCAGTACTTC.

This clonotype appeared many times. The chain carries TRBV7-2 and TRBJ1-3; a possible D gene is TRBD1 (5 bases). V lost 5 bases to trimming and J lost 2 bases, with 28 bases between them. Germline CDR1 is SGHTA and CDR2 is FQGNSA. This CDR3 is built from 20 residues. The CDR3 sequence: CASSPLLPQFREEAGNTIYF. In DNA, the CDR3 is TGTGCCAGCAGCCCTCTACTCCCTCAATTCAGGGAGGAGGCTGGAAACACCATATATTTT.